In its sample, the clone carrying this TCR beta chain was seen once. The antigen is undetermined. Sequencing used immunoSEQ multiplex PCR; TCRdb keeps in-frame clones, though not all of them. The data show about 58,000 clones, with under 95% seen just once and about 9.4% held by the top ten. The data stem from a study of PD-1 blockade in classical Hodgkin lymphoma. CDR1 is MNHEY and CDR2 is SMNVEV in the germline V gene (reference sequence). The CDR3 is made up of 12 amino acids. Trimming cost V 10 bases and J 5 bases, with 11 bases left between them. Following autologous stem cell transplantation, relapse occurred in every patient, and exposure to brentuximab vedotin varied. Study-wide points: Reports indicated that newly diagnosed patients had lower baseline TCR diversity than healthy donors did.

The clonotype was recovered from a human donor with classical Hodgkin lymphoma. Sequencing used peripheral blood mononuclear cells (PBMCs), obtained before the second cycle of nivolumab. The rearrangement links TRBV27 to TRBJ2-2; D remains unclear. The CDR3 bases are TGTGCCACCTCGGGTCTGACCGGGGAGCTGTTTTTT. Translation gives CATSGLTGELFF.